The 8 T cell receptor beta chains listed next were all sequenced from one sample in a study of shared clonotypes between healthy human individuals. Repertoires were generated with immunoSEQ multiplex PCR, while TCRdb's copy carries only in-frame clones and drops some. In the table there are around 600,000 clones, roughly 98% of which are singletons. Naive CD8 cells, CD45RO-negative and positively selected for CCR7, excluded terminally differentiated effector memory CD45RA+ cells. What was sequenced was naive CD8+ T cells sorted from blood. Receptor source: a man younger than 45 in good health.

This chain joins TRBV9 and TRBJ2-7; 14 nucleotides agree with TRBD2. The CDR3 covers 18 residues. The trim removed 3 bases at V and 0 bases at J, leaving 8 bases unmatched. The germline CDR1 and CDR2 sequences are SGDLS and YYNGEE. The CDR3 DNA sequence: TGTGCCAGCAGCGAGGGACTAGCGGGAGTATTTGGCTCCTACGAGCAGTACTTC. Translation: CASSEGLAGVFGSYEQYF.

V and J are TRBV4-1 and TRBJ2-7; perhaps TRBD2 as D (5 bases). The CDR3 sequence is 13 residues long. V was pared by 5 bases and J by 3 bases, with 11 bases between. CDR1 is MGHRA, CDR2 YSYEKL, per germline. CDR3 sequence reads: CASSYSEFYEQYF. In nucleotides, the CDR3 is TGCGCCAGCAGCTATAGCGAATTCTACGAGCAGTACTTC.

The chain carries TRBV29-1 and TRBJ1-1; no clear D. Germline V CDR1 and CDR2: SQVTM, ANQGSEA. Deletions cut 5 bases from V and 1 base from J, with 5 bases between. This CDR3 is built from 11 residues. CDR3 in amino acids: CSVRQNTEAFF. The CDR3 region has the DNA TGCAGCGTTCGACAGAACACTGAAGCTTTCTTT.

The CDR3 loop reads CASSFRGEDQDGEQYF. CDR3 coding DNA: TGTGCCAGCAGCTTTAGGGGGGAGGACCAGGATGGCGAGCAGTACTTC. The chain is built from TRBV7-9 and TRBJ2-7; perhaps D is TRBD1 or TRBD2 (6 bases each). The germline CDR1 and CDR2 sequences are SEHNR and FQNEAQ (reference sequence). The V end was cut by 3 bases, the J end by 6 bases, with 21 bases between. The CDR3 is made up of 16 amino acids.

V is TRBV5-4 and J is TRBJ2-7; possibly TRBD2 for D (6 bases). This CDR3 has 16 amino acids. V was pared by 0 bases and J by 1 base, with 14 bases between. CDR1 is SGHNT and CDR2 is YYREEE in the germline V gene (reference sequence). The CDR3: CASSLEGGTDSYEQYF. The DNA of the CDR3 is TGTGCCAGCAGCTTGGAGGGCGGGACCGATTCCTACGAGCAGTACTTC.

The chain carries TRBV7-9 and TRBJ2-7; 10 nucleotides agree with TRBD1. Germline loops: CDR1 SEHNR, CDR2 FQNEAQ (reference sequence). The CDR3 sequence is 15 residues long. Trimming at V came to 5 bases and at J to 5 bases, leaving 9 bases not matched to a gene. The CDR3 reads CASSPGGDRGHEQYF. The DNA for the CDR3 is TGTGCCAGCAGCCCAGGCGGGGACAGGGGCCACGAGCAGTACTTC.

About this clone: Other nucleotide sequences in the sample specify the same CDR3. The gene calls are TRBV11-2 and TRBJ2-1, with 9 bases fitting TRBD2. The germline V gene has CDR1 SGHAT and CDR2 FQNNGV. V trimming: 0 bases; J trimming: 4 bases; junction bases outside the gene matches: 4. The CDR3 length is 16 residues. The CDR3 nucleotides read TGTGCCAGCAGCTTAGAAGGGCTAGCGGGGTACAATGAGCAGTTCTTC. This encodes CASSLEGLAGYNEQFF.

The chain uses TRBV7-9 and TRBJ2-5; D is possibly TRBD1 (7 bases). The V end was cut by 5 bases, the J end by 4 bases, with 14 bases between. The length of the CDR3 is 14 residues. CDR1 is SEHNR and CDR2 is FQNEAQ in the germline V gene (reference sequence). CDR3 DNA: TGTGCCAGCAGCAGTAACAGGGGACTAGAGACCCAGTACTTC. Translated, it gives CASSSNRGLETQYF.